This T cell receptor (beta chain) was sequenced during a study of cytomegalovirus exposure and HLA in healthy donors. The donors, nominally healthy at sampling, likely had unrecorded immune exposures. The CDR3 spans 15 residues. Germline CDR1 SGHVS, CDR2 FQNEAQ. The V gene end was trimmed by 7 bases and the J gene end by 0 bases; junction bases not matched to a gene: 5. The study ran its PCR with 60 Vbeta and 13 Jbeta primers. Profiled with immunoSEQ multiplex PCR; TCRdb holds only in-frame clones, not every one. The sample records approximately 190,000 clones, roughly 12% being singletons. Note on this clone: Its target is unknown.

Findings of the study overall: In a later analysis, V- and J-gene trimming of beta chains associated with a DCLRE1C missense variant, replicated independently. Through in vitro validation, three CMV-associated chains were shown to be specific for CMV antigens. The authors later found HLA-associated TCR beta chains more clonally expanded than equally common others.

The rearrangement joins TRBV7-8 to TRBJ2-5; 10 nucleotides align to TRBD2. Source material: PBMCs. This clonotype was obtained from a man aged 45-65 years in good health and CMV-seropositive. The CDR3 reads CASTVSGRYQETQYF. The CDR3 DNA reads as TGTGCCAGCACCGTTAGCGGGAGGTACCAAGAGACCCAGTACTTC.